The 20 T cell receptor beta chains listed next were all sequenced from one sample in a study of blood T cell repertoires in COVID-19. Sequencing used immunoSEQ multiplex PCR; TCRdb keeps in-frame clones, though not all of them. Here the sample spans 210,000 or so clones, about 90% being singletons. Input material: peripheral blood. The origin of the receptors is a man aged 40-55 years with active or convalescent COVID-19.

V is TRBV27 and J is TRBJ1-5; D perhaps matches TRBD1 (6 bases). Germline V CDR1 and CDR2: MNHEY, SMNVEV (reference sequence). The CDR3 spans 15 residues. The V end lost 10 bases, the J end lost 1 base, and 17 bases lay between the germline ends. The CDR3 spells CATTPQGLSNQPQHF. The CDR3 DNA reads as TGTGCCACAACCCCCCAGGGGCTGAGCAATCAGCCCCAGCATTTT.

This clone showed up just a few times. The CDR3 region has the DNA TGTGCCAGCAGCCCCGAGGGACAGGAGAATTCACCCCTCCACTTT. As protein: CASSPEGQENSPLHF. The chain uses TRBV9 and TRBJ1-6; 8 bases map to TRBD1. J lost 7 bases, V lost 4 bases, and 7 bases had no gene match. Germline CDR1 reads SGDLS; CDR2 reads YYNGEE. The CDR3 has 15 residues.

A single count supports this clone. CDR3 sequence (DNA): TGTGCCAGCAGCCAATATAACAGGGTAAATCAGCCCCAGCATTTT. This encodes CASSQYNRVNQPQHF. V usage is TRBV16 and J usage is TRBJ1-5; D perhaps matches TRBD1 (6 bases). The CDR3 extends over 15 amino acids. With 1 base removed from V and 4 bases from J, the gap between germline ends came to 11 bases. Germline assignment: CDR1 KGHSY and CDR2 FQNENV.

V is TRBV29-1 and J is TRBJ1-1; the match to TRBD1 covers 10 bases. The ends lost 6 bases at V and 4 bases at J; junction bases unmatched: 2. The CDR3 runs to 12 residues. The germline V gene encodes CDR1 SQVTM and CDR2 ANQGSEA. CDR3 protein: CSVGTGATEAFF. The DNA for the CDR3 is TGCAGCGTCGGGACAGGGGCCACTGAAGCTTTCTTT. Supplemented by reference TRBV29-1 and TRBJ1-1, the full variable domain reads SAVISQKPSRDICQRGTSLTIQCQVDSQVTMMFWYRQQPGQSLTLIATANQGSEATYESGFVIDKFPISRPNLTFSTLTVSNMSPEDSSIYLCSVGTGATEAFFGQGTRLTVV.

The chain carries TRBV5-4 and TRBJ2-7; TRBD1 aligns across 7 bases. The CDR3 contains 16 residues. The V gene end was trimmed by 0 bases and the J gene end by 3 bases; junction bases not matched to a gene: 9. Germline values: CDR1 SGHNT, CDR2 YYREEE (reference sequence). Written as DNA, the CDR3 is TGTGCCAGCAGCTTGGTAGGGGGACAGCTAGACTACGAGCAGTACTTC. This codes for CASSLVGGQLDYEQYF.

The CDR3 spells CASSVSRGLSSYNEQFF. DNA of the CDR3: TGTGCCAGCAGCGTTTCCAGGGGGCTGAGCTCCTACAATGAGCAGTTCTTC. The genes are TRBV9 and TRBJ2-1; TRBD1 agrees at 8 bases. This CDR3 region has 17 residues. The germline V gene encodes CDR1 SGDLS and CDR2 YYNGEE. V was pared by 2 bases and J by 0 bases, with 7 bases of the junction left unmatched.

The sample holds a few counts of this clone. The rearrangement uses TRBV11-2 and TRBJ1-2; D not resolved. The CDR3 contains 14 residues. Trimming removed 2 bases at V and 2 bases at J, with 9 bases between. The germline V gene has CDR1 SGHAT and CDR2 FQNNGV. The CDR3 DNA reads TGTGCCAGCAGCTTAAGGAGCGTCAACTATGGCTACACCTTC. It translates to CASSLRSVNYGYTF.

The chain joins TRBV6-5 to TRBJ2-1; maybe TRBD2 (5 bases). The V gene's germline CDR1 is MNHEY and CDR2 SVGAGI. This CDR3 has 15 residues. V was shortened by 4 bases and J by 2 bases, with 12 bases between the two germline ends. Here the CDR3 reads CASSSGVGTYNEQFF. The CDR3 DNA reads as TGTGCCAGCAGTTCCGGGGTAGGGACCTACAATGAGCAGTTCTTC.

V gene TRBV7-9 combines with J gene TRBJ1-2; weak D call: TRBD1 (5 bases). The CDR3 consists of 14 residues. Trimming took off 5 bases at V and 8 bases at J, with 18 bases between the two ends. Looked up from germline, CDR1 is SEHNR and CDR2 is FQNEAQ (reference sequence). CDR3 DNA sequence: TGTGCCAGCAGCCACTCGGGACTTCAAGGGGGCTACACCTTC. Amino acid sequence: CASSHSGLQGGYTF.

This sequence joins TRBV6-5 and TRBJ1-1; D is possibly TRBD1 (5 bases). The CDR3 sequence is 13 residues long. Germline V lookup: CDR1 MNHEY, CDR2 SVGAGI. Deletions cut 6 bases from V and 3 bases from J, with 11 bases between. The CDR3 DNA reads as TGTGCCAGCAGCCCGAGACAGTACACTGAAGCTTTCTTT. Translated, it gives CASSPRQYTEAFF.

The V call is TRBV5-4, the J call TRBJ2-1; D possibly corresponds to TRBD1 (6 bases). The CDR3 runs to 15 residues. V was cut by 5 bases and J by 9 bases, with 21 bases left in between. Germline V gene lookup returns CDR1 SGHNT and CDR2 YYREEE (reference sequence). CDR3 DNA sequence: TGTGCCAGCAGTTCCCCGGGACAAGGAAGGACTGAGCAGTTCTTC. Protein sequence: CASSSPGQGRTEQFF.

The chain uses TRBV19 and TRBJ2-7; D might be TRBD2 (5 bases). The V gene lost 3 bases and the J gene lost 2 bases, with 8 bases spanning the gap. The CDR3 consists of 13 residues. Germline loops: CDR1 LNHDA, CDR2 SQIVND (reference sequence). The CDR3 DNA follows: TGTGCCAGTAGTATCGTGGGAGCCTACGAGCAGTACTTC. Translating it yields CASSIVGAYEQYF.

This CDR3 is CASSLDNTGELFF. The CDR3 bases are TGTGCCAGCAGCTTAGACAATACCGGGGAGCTGTTTTTT. The rearrangement uses TRBV11-1 and TRBJ2-2; the D is unclear. CDR3 length equals 13 residues. Germline CDR1 and CDR2: SGHAT and FQDESV (reference sequence). V gave up 1 base and J gave up 5 bases, with 5 bases separating them.

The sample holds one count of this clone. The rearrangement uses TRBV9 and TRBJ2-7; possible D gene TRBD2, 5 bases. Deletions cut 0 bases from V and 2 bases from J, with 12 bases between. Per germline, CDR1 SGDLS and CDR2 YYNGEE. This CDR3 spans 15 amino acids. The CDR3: CASSVAAGPPYEQYF. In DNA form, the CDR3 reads TGTGCCAGCAGCGTAGCTGCGGGCCCCCCCTACGAGCAGTACTTC.

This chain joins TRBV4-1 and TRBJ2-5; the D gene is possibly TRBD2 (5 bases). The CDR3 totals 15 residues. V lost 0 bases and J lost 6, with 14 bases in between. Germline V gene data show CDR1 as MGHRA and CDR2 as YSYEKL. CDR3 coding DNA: TGCGCCAGCAGCCAAGATCTTTCGGGGTTGAAGACCCAGTACTTC. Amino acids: CASSQDLSGLKTQYF.

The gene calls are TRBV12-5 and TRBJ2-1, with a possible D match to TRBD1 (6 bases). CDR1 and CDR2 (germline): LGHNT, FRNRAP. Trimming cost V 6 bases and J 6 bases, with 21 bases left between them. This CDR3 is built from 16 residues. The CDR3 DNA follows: TGTGCTAGTGGACAACCCGGGGCAGGGGCCTCCAATGAGCAGTTCTTC. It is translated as CASGQPGAGASNEQFF.

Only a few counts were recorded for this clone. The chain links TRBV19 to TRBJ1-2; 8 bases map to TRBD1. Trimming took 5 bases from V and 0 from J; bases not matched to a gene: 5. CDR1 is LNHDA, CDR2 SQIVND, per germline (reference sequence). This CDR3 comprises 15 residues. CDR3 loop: CASSSRQGTNYGYTF. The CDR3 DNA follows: TGTGCCAGTAGTTCCCGACAGGGGACTAACTATGGCTACACCTTC.

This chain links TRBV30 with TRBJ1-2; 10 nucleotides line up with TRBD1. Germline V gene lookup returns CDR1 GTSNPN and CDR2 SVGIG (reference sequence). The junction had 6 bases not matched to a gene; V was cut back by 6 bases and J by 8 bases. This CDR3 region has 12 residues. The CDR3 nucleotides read TGTGCCTGTGCCGGGACAGGGGACGGCTACACCTTC. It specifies CACAGTGDGYTF.

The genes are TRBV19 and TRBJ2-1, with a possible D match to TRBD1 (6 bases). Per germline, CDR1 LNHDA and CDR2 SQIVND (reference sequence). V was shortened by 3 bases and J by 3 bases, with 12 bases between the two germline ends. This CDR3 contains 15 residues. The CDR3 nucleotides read TGTGCCAGTAGTATCCTGACAGGCGGCTACAATGAGCAGTTCTTC. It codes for CASSILTGGYNEQFF. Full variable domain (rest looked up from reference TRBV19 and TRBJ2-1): DGGITQSPKYLFRKEGQNVTLSCEQNLNHDAMYWYRQDPGQGLRLIYYSQIVNDFQKGDIAEGYSVSREKKESFPLTVTSAQKNPTAFYLCASSILTGGYNEQFFGPGTRLTVL.

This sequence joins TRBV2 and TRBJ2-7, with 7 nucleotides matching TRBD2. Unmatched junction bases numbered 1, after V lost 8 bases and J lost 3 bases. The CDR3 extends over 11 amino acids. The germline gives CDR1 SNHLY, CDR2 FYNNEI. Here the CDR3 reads CASRTSYEQYF. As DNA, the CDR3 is TGTGCCAGCCGGACTAGCTACGAGCAGTACTTC.